This paragraph reports one T cell receptor beta chain. By sample share, this clonotype is medium-sized (0.01 to 0.1%). Its antigen is still unknown. No quality values exist for individual bases; no much larger clone is one base distant. The library was obtained by PCR. At the Johns Hopkins FTIC core, DNA from the cultured CD4+ T cells underwent TCR sequencing with the Oncomine TCR Beta short-read assay. The QIAamp micro DNA kit was used to extract genomic DNA from the cultured CD4+ T cells. The Oncomine TCR Beta libraries from cultured CD4+ T cells were pooled using unique dual indexes and then sequenced on an Illumina iSeq 100. The paper's processing steps were these. Non-productive sequences were removed, and CDR3s not starting with C, not ending with F or W, or shorter than 7 amino acids were discarded. The MANAFEST web application identified antigen-specific clonotypes by comparing peptide-stimulated wells against reference wells and other culture wells. For a clone to be called positive, the clone needed an FDR below 0.05, an odds ratio above 5, and a productive frequency above 0.1% in at least two of three replicate wells. Cross-reactive clonotypes were defined as significantly expanded in both SARS-CoV-2 spike wells and at least one common cold coronavirus spike condition. Using R version 3.6.1, CDR3 homology was evaluated through Levenshtein distances (stringdist) along with unrooted phylogenetic trees (ape). The public reads were quality trimmed at Q25 with fastp and then assembled into clones with MiXCR by TCRdb, keeping productive beta chains. Here each entry gathers all rows of one CDR3 protein and keeps the most common genes and DNA. It is TCRdb's table, rather than the study itself, that gives the V and J calls and clone size. Recorded for this sample are about 25,000 distinct CDR3 sequences; roughly 31% of them occurred a single time. About 7.6% of the sample is in the top ten clones.

The data are from a study of vaccination and CD4 T cells after COVID-19 (dated by TCRdb to the early 2020s). For the wider study: Every convalescent patient had a positive nasal swab PCR test for SARS-CoV-2, with mild disease in nine or ten patients and severe disease in one. Six males and four females were included in the convalescent cohort, with two Hispanic individuals, seven Caucasians, two Asians and one multiracial person represented. Participants received two doses of either the Pfizer-BioNTech BNT162b2 vaccine (n=8) or the Moderna mRNA-1273 vaccine (n=2). Post-COVID blood samples were collected from convalescent patients a median of approximately 100 days after diagnosis, with a range of about 30 to 180 days. Post-vaccine blood samples were collected a median of approximately 68 days after the second vaccine dose, ranging from roughly 12 to 250 days. For a few convalescent patients, samples were collected at an early post-vaccination timepoint (day 14) as well as at a late post-vaccination timepoint (days 161 to 241). Overlapping spike peptide pools from SARS-CoV-2 and from the common cold coronaviruses HCoV-NL63, HCoV-OC43 and HCoV-229E were used as culture stimuli. As controls, cultures received a CEFX viral epitope pool (the positive control), an HIV-1 Nef peptide pool (the negative control), or no peptide at all. In more than eight COVID-19 convalescent patients and several infection-naive healthy vaccine recipients, researchers compared the spike-specific CD4+ TCR repertoire from before mRNA vaccination with the repertoire from after.

Broad study findings and their caveats: Among the post-vaccine SARS-CoV-2-reactive clones in convalescent patients, a median around 90% showed up only after vaccination, which suggests vaccine-specific priming. The median number of SARS-CoV-2-reactive clonotypes rose from 21 after infection to some 40 after vaccination, but the change was not significant. Relatively few convalescent patients were included in the study, and early timepoints after natural infection were not analyzed. Nearly all vaccine-specific clones in convalescent patients (304 of 307) were mono-reactive for SARS-CoV-2 spike rather than cross-reactive with common cold coronaviruses.

This sample's time point label indicates: late sampling 161 to 241 days after vaccination in a few convalescent patients. Reading the label with the study, this specimen's treatment or condition is: approximately 9-day PBMC culture with coronavirus spike peptide pools or control peptides (ViraFEST assay). The study used the ViraFEST assay, which expanded antigen-specific T cells with peptide pools and then identified expanded clonotypes by TCR sequencing. The positive SARS-CoV-2 PCR tests of the convalescent patients were dated from March to December 2020, before the Alpha, Beta and Delta variants emerged in the United States. PBMCs were cultured at roughly 2 million per well in IMDM supplemented with approximately 5% human AB serum and around 9.5 IU/ml IL-2, with about 9 ug/ml peptide pools added. On days 3 and 7, half of the culture medium was replaced with fresh IL-2-containing medium. After nine to eleven days of culture, CD4+ T cells were isolated by negative selection with the EasySep CD4+ T cell isolation kit. Ficoll-Paque Plus gradient centrifugation was used to isolate PBMCs from whole blood, and the isolated PBMCs were then either used fresh or cryopreserved at -140C. Culture conditions were generally each tested in triplicate wells.

Sample: CD4+ T cells from blood, cultured in vitro, taken about 7 months after SARS-CoV-2 vaccination. This receptor was identified in a human donor who had recovered from COVID-19.

The CDR3 protein sequence reads: CASSFGAVKTQYF. The sequence in DNA is TGTGCCAGCAGTTTCGGGGCGGTGAAGACCCAGTACTTC. This chain is built from TRBV28 and TRBJ2-5; the D gene is possibly TRBD1 or TRBD2, with 5 bases matching each. Cut back by 3 bases and 6 bases, the V and J ends lie 11 bases apart. The CDR3 holds 13 amino acids from the cysteine to the phenylalanine. Only CDR3 DNA remains: 39 bases, in frame from the first base. The germline V gene specifies MDHEN as CDR1 and SYDVKM as CDR2. The entire variable domain, with the stretches around the CDR3 drawn from the reference TRBV28 and TRBJ2-5 proteins, is DVKVTQSSRYLVKRTGEKVFLECVQDMDHENMFWYRQDPGLGLRLIYFSYDVKMKEKGDIPEGYSVSREKKERFSLILESASTNQTSMYLCASSFGAVKTQYFGPGTRLLVL.